The 20 T cell receptor beta chains given below trace back to one sample, sequenced in a study of T cells in localized non-small cell lung cancer. Sequenced by immunoSEQ multiplex PCR; TCRdb stores in-frame clones only, minus some. In the table there are some 24,000 clones, more than 85% of which are singletons. The sequences come from peripheral blood, collected before any cancer treatment. These receptors were collected from a woman aged 35 to 70 with stage I lung adenocarcinoma.

V usage is TRBV7-9 and J usage is TRBJ2-5, with 7 bases fitting TRBD1. The CDR3 is 14 amino acids. V dropped 2 bases and J dropped 2; count of bases not matched to a gene: 2. Germline CDR1 SEHNR, CDR2 FQNEAQ (reference sequence). CDR3 sequence (DNA): TGTGCCAGCAGCTTAACAGGGGTACAAGAGACCCAGTACTTC. It translates to CASSLTGVQETQYF.

This chain joins TRBV7-9 and TRBJ2-2, with TRBD1 matching 8 bases. There are 14 residues in the CDR3. The germline V gene encodes CDR1 SEHNR and CDR2 FQNEAQ (reference sequence). Trimming at V came to 7 bases and at J to 7 bases, leaving 8 bases not matched to a gene. The CDR3 is CASNLDRVGGELFF. CDR3 in DNA: TGTGCCAGCAATTTGGACAGGGTTGGCGGGGAGCTGTTTTTT.

This clone has just one count. This chain links TRBV5-1 with TRBJ2-7; TRBD2 matches at 8 bases. CDR1 and CDR2 (germline): SGHRS, YFSETQ. The CDR3 is 16 amino acids. After removal of 0 bases from V and 0 bases from J, the junction contained 5 bases not matched to a gene. The CDR3 loop reads CASSLEIAGTSYEQYF. In nucleotides, the CDR3 is TGCGCCAGCAGCTTGGAGATAGCGGGGACCTCCTACGAGCAGTACTTC.

This clone was counted a single time. V and J are TRBV29-1 and TRBJ2-5; 9 nucleotides line up with TRBD1. The CDR3 runs to 14 residues. J lost 5 bases, V lost 0 bases, and 4 bases had no gene match. Looked up from germline, CDR1 is SQVTM and CDR2 is ANQGSEA. Here the CDR3 DNA reads TGCAGCGTTGAAGACCACAGGGGGCGGGAGACCCAGTACTTC. Translating gives CSVEDHRGRETQYF. Drawing the rest from reference TRBV29-1 and TRBJ2-5, the complete variable domain is SAVISQKPSRDICQRGTSLTIQCQVDSQVTMMFWYRQQPGQSLTLIATANQGSEATYESGFVIDKFPISRPNLTFSTLTVSNMSPEDSSIYLCSVEDHRGRETQYFGPGTRLLVL.

This chain links TRBV6-4 with TRBJ1-5; TRBD1 matches 7 bases. Unmatched junction bases numbered 11, after V lost 8 bases and J lost 4 bases. The CDR3 spans 15 residues. Per germline, CDR1 MRHNA and CDR2 SNTAGT. CDR3 sequence reads: CASYARDSENQPQHF. CDR3 nucleotide sequence: TGTGCCAGCTATGCCCGGGACAGCGAGAATCAGCCCCAGCATTTT.

CDR3 sequence: CASLGSDRVGYEQYF. In nucleotides, the CDR3 is TGCGCCAGCCTAGGGTCGGACAGGGTAGGTTACGAGCAGTACTTC. The chain combines TRBV10-2 with TRBJ2-7; 8 bases are shared with TRBD1. V lost 8 bases to trimming and J lost 4 bases; unmatched junction nucleotides: 13. The CDR3 is made up of 15 amino acids. Germline CDR1 is WSHSY and CDR2 is SAAADI.

The V and J genes are TRBV6-1 and TRBJ1-3; D gene unclear. In germline, CDR1 is MNHNS, CDR2 SASEGT. The CDR3 runs 16 residues. V was pared by 4 bases and J by 1 base, with 14 bases between. This CDR3 reads CASSVLAGTSGNTIYF. The CDR3 DNA sequence: TGTGCCAGCAGTGTCCTAGCGGGCACGTCTGGAAACACCATATATTTT.

The chain is built from TRBV6-5 and TRBJ1-1; D gene unclear. The germline gives CDR1 MNHEY, CDR2 SVGAGI. The CDR3 has 15 amino acids. The germline V and J ends were trimmed by 5 bases and 0 bases, with 13 bases remaining between them. CDR3 residues: CASSPYSPVNTEAFF. For the CDR3, the DNA is TGTGCCAGCAGTCCATATTCTCCGGTGAACACTGAAGCTTTCTTT.

CDR3 protein: CASSLSMGGKYEQYF. The CDR3 coding sequence is TGTGCCAGCAGTTTATCCATGGGAGGGAAGTACGAGCAGTACTTC. J is TRBJ2-7 and V is TRBV27; 7 nucleotides line up with TRBD2. Germline assignment: CDR1 MNHEY and CDR2 SMNVEV (reference sequence). Losses at the gene ends were 0 bases for V and 4 bases for J; bases not matched to a gene: 6. This CDR3 has 15 amino acids.

V gene TRBV9 combines with J gene TRBJ2-5, with 8 bases that match TRBD1. CDR1 is SGDLS and CDR2 is YYNGEE in the germline V gene. This CDR3 spans 15 amino acids. The V and J ends lost 5 bases and 3 bases, in that order; junction bases with no gene match: 9. This chain's CDR3 is CASSRLGQAEETQYF. The CDR3 nucleotides are TGTGCCAGCAGTCGACTGGGACAGGCGGAAGAGACCCAGTACTTC.

The chain employs TRBV15 and TRBJ2-5; 9 bases fit TRBD1. Germline V gene lookup returns CDR1 LNHNV and CDR2 YYDKDF (reference sequence). The CDR3 loop spans 16 amino acids. The V and J ends lost 6 bases and 5 bases, in that order; junction bases with no gene match: 13. The CDR3 nucleotides are TGTGCCACCAGTAGGACACAGGGGGCAGTAGGGGAGACCCAGTACTTC. Residues: CATSRTQGAVGETQYF. The variable domain in full, completed from reference TRBV15 and TRBJ2-5, reads DAMVIQNPRYQVTQFGKPVTLSCSQTLNHNVMYWYQQKSSQAPKLLFHYYDKDFNNEADTPDNFQSRRPNTSFCFLDIRSPGLGDTAMYLCATSRTQGAVGETQYFGPGTRLLVL.

This sequence joins TRBV9 and TRBJ2-4; no clear D. Trimming took off 0 bases at V and 6 bases at J, with 13 bases between the two ends. The CDR3 is 15 amino acids. Looked up from germline, CDR1 is SGDLS and CDR2 is YYNGEE. The CDR3 region has the DNA TGTGCCAGCAGCGTAGGACCGACCGGTTTAAACATTCAGTACTTC. This codes for CASSVGPTGLNIQYF.

The V gene is TRBV19, the J gene TRBJ2-7; TRBD2 is a possible D gene (5 bases). Germline V CDR1 and CDR2: LNHDA, SQIVND (reference sequence). This CDR3 is 15 amino acids long. With 1 base removed from V and 5 bases from J, the gap between germline ends came to 15 bases. DNA for the CDR3: TGTGCCAGTAGTATAGGAGGGTCCTTACCGAACGAGCAGTACTTC. As protein: CASSIGGSLPNEQYF.

CDR3 sequence reads: CASSLASRNEQFF. The CDR3 DNA reads TGCGCCAGCAGCTTGGCTAGCAGGAATGAGCAGTTCTTC. This chain uses TRBV5-1 with TRBJ2-1; the D gene is possibly TRBD2 (5 bases). From germline, CDR1 is SGHRS and CDR2 YFSETQ. The CDR3 runs to 13 residues. With 0 bases removed from V and 7 bases from J, the gap between germline ends came to 8 bases.

This clone was seen only a few times. The chain combines TRBV7-6 with TRBJ1-1; possible D gene TRBD1, 5 bases. This CDR3 has 12 amino acids. The V and J ends lost 4 bases and 11 bases respectively, with 14 bases between them. CDR1 SGHVS and CDR2 FNYEAQ come from the germline V gene. The DNA for the CDR3 is TGTGCCAGCAGCTCGCAGGGTTTGGAGGCTTTCTTT. As protein: CASSSQGLEAFF. Filled out from reference TRBV7-6 and TRBJ1-1, the complete variable domain reads GAGVSQSPRYKVTKRGQDVALRCDPISGHVSLYWYRQALGQGPEFLTYFNYEAQQDKSGLPNDRFSAERPEGSISTLTIQRTEQRDSAMYRCASSSQGLEAFFGQGTRLTVV.

This chain connects TRBV18 to TRBJ2-7, with 9 nucleotides matching TRBD2. Losses at the gene ends were 6 bases for V and 1 base for J; bases not matched to a gene: 4. CDR3 size: 14 residues. The germline V gene has CDR1 KGHSH and CDR2 LQKENI. This chain's CDR3 is CASSTTSGSYEQYF. The CDR3 DNA reads TGTGCCAGCTCCACGACTAGCGGTTCCTACGAGCAGTACTTC.

The J gene is TRBJ2-2, the V gene TRBV7-9, with 8 bases fitting TRBD1. Germline CDR1 reads SEHNR; CDR2 reads FQNEAQ (reference sequence). V lost 8 bases, J lost 0 bases, and 8 bases stayed unmatched. This CDR3 has 16 amino acids. The DNA for the CDR3 is TGTGCCAGCCAAAAGATGGGACAGGCGAACACCGGGGAGCTGTTTTTT. It translates to CASQKMGQANTGELFF.

The rearrangement links TRBV7-7 to TRBJ2-7, with a weak D call TRBD1 (5 bases). The CDR3 covers 14 residues. V lost 8 bases and J 0 bases, leaving 14 bases between the germline ends. Germline V gives CDR1 SSHAT, CDR2 FNYEAQ (reference sequence). DNA for the CDR3: TGTGCCAGCCGGCCGACAGTAGGCTCCTACGAGCAGTACTTC. It yields the protein CASRPTVGSYEQYF.

V gene TRBV7-2 combines with J gene TRBJ1-1, with 8 nucleotides matching TRBD1. The germline V gene has CDR1 SGHTA and CDR2 FQGNSA. The CDR3 has 15 amino acids. J was trimmed by 1 base and V by 2 bases; bases with no gene match: 3. CDR3 sequence reads: CASSLPGTGNTEAFF. The CDR3 DNA reads as TGTGCCAGCAGCTTACCCGGGACAGGGAACACTGAAGCTTTCTTT. Supplemented by reference TRBV7-2 and TRBJ1-1, the full variable domain reads GAGVSQSPSNKVTEKGKDVELRCDPISGHTALYWYRQSLGQGLEFLIYFQGNSAPDKSGLPSDRFSAERTGGSVSTLTIQRTQQEDSAVYLCASSLPGTGNTEAFFGQGTRLTVV.

The chain joins TRBV28 to TRBJ2-5; D unresolved. V shed 3 bases and J shed 8 bases, with 7 bases lying between them. From germline, CDR1 is MDHEN and CDR2 SYDVKM. The CDR3 has 11 residues. As DNA, the CDR3 is TGTGCCAGCAGTTTCCAGGATACCCAGTACTTC. Its protein is CASSFQDTQYF.